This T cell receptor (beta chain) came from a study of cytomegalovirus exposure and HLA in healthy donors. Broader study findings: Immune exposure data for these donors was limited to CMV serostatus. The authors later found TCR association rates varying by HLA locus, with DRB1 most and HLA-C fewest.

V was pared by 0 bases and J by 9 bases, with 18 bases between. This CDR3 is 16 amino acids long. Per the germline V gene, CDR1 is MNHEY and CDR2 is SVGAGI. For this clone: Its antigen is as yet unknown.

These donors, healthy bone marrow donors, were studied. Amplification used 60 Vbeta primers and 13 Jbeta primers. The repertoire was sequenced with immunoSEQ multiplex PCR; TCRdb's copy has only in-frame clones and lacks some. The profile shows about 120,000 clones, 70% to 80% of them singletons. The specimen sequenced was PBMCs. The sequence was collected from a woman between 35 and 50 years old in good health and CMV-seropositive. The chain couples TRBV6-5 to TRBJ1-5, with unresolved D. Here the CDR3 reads CASSYSGQVASAPQHF. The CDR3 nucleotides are TGTGCCAGCAGTTACTCTGGTCAGGTGGCCTCAGCGCCCCAGCATTTT.